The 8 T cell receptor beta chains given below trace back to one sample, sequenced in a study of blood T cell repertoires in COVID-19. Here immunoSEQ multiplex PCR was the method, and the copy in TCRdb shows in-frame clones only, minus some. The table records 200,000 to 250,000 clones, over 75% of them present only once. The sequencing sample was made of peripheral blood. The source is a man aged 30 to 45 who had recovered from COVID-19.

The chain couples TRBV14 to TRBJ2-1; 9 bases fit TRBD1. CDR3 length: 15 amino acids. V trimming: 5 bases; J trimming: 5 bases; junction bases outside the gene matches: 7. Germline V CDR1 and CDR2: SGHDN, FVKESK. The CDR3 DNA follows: TGTGCCAGCAGCAAAACCGGGACAGGGAACAATGAGCAGTTCTTC. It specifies CASSKTGTGNNEQFF.

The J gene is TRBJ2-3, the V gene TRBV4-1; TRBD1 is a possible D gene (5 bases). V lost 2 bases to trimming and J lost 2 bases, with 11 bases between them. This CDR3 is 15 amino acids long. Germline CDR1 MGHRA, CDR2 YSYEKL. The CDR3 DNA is TGCGCCAGCAGCCAATTAGGGGCGCCCACAGATACGCAGTATTTT. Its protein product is CASSQLGAPTDTQYF.

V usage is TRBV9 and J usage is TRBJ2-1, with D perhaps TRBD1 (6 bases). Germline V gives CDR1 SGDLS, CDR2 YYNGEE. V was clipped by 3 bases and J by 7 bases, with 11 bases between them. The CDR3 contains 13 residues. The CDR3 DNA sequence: TGTGCCAGCAGCGCCGACAGGTTAAATGAGCAGTTCTTC. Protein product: CASSADRLNEQFF.

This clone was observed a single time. CDR3 sequence (DNA): TGTGCCAGCAGCTTAAGGTCTAGCCACAATGAGCAGTTCTTC. This translates into CASSLRSSHNEQFF. This chain joins TRBV7-3 and TRBJ2-1; tentative D call: TRBD2 (5 bases). The CDR3 is 14 amino acids. V was shortened by 1 base and J by 5 bases, with 9 bases between the two germline ends. Germline values: CDR1 SGHTA, CDR2 FQGTGA.

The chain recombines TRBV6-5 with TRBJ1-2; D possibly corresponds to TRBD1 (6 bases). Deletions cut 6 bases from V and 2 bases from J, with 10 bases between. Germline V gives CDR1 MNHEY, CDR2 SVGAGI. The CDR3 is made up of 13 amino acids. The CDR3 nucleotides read TGTGCCAGCAGCCCCGACAGGAACTATGGCTACACCTTC. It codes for CASSPDRNYGYTF.

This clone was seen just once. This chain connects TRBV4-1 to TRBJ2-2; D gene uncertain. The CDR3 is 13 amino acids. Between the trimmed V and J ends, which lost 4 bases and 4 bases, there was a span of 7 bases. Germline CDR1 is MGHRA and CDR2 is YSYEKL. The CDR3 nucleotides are TGCGCCAGCAGCCCGCCCGGCACCGGGGAGCTGTTTTTT. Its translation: CASSPPGTGELFF.

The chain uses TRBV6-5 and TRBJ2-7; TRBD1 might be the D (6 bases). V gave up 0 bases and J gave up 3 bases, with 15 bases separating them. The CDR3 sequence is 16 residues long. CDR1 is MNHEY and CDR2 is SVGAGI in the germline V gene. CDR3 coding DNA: TGTGCCAGCAGTTACTCGTCAGGGGTGGGCGACTACGAGCAGTACTTC. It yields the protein CASSYSSGVGDYEQYF.

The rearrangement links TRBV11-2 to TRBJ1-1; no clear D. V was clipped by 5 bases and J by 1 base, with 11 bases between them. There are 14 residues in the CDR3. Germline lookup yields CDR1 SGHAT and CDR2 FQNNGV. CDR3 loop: CASSPPRENTEAFF. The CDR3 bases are TGTGCCAGCAGCCCTCCGAGGGAGAACACTGAAGCTTTCTTT.